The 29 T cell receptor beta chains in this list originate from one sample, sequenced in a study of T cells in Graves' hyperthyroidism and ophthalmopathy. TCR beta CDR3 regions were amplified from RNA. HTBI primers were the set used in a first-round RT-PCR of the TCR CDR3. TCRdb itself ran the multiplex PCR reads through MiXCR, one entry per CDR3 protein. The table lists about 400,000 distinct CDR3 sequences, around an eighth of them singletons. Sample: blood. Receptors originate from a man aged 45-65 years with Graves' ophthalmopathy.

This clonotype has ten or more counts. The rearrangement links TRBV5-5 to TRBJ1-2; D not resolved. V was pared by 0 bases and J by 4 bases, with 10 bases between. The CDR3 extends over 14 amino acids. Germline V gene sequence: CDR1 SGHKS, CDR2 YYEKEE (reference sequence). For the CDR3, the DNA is TGTGCCAGCAGCTTGGGCGCTGTTGGCTATGGCTACACCTTC. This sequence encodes CASSLGAVGYGYTF.

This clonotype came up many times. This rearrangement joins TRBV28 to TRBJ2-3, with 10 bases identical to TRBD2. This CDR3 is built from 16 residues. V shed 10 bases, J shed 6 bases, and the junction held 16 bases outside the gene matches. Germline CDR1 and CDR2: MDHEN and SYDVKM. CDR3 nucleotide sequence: TGTGCCACCCGAGGGACTAGCGCCGGGACGTTCGATACGCAGTATTTT. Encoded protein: CATRGTSAGTFDTQYF.

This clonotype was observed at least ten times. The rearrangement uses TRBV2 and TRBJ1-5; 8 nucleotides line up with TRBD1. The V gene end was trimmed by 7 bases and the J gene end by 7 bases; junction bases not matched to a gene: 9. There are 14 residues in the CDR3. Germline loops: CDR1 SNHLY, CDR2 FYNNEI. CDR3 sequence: CASNEGQGEQPQHF. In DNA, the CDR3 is TGTGCCAGCAACGAAGGACAGGGTGAACAGCCCCAGCATTTT.

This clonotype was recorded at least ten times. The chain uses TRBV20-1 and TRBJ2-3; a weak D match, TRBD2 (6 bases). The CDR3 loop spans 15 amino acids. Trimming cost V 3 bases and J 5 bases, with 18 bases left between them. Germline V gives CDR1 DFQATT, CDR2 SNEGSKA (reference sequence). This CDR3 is CSARPLLAEIDTQYF. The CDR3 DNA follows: TGCAGTGCTAGGCCGCTGTTAGCGGAAATAGATACGCAGTATTTT.

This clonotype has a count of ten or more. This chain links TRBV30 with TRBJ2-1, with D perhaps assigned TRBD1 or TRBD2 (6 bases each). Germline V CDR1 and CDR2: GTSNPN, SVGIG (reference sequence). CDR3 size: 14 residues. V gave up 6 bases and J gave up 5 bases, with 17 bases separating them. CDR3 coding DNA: TGTGCCTGTGGAAGGGGGGCAAAAGACAATGAGCAGTTCTTC. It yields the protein CACGRGAKDNEQFF. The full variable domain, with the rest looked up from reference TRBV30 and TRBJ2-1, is SQTIHQWPATLVQPVGSPLSLECTVEGTSNPNLYWYRQAAGRGLQLLFYSVGIGQISSEVPQNLSASRPQDRQFILSSKKLLLSDSGFYLCACGRGAKDNEQFFGPGTRLTVL.

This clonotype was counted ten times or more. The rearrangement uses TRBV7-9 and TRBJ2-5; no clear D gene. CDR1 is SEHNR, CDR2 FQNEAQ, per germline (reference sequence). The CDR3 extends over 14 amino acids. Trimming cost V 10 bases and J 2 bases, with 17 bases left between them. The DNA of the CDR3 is TGTGCCACCGACCGAGCAAGACCGCAAGAGACCCAGTACTTC. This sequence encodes CATDRARPQETQYF.

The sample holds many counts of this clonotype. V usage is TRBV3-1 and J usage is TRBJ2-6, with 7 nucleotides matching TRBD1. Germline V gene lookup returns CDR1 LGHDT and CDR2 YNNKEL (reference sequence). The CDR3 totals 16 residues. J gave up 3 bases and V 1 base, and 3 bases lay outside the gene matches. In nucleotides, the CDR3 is TGTGCCAGCAGCCAAGCACAGGGGTTTGGGGCCAACGTCCTGACTTTC. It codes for CASSQAQGFGANVLTF.

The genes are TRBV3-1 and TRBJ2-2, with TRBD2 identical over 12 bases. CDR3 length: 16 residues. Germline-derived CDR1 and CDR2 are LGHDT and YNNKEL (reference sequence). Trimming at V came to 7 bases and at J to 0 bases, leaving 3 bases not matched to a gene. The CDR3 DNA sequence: TGTGCCAGCATCAGGACTAGCGGGGCGAACACCGGGGAGCTGTTTTTT. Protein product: CASIRTSGANTGELFF.

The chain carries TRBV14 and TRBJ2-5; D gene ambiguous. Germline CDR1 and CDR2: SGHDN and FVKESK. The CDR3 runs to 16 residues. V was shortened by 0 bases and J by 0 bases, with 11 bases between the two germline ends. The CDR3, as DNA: TGTGCCAGCAGCCAAGAAGGAGCGCTCTACCAAGAGACCCAGTACTTC. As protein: CASSQEGALYQETQYF.

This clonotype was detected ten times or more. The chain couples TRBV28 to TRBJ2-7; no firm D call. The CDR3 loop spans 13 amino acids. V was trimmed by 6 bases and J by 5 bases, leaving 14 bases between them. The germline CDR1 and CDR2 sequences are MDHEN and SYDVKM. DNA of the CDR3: TGTGCCAGCAGCCAAGGAGAGCTGGACGAGCAGTACTTC. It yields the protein CASSQGELDEQYF.

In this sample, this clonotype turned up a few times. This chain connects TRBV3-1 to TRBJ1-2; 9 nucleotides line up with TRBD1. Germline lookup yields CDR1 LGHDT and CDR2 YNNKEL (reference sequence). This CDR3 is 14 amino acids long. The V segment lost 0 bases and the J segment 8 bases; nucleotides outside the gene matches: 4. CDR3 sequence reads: CASSQEGDRAGYTF. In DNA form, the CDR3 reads TGTGCCAGCAGCCAAGAGGGGGACAGGGCGGGCTACACCTTC.

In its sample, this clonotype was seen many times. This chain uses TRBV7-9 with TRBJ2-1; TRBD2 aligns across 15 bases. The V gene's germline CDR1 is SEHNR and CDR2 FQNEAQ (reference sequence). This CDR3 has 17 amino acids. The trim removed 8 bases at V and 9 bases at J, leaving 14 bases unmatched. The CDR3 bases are TGTGCCAGCCACCCCAGCGGACTAGCGGGAGGGGCAGGTGAGCAGTTCTTC. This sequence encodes CASHPSGLAGGAGEQFF.

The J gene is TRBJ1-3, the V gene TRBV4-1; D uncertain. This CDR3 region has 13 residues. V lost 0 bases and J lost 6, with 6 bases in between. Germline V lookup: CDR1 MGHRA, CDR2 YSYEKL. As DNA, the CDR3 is TGCGCCAGCAGCCAAGATCGTGCAAACACCATATATTTT. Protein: CASSQDRANTIYF.

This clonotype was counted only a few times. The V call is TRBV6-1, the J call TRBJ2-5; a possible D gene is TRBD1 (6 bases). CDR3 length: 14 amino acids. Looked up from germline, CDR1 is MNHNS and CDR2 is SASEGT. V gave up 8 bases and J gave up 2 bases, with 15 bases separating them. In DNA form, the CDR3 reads TGTGCCAGCGATCAGGGGCCAACACAAGAGACCCAGTACTTC. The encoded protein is CASDQGPTQETQYF.

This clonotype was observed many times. The CDR3 spells CASSNNGQGARQPQHF. The CDR3 DNA follows: TGTGCCAGCAGCAACAACGGACAGGGGGCTCGTCAGCCCCAGCATTTT. The chain joins TRBV7-2 to TRBJ1-5, with 11 nucleotides matching TRBD1. The V segment lost 5 bases and the J segment 6 bases; nucleotides outside the gene matches: 9. Germline CDR1 reads SGHTA; CDR2 reads FQGNSA. The CDR3 totals 16 residues. The variable domain in full, with the rest retrieved from reference TRBV7-2 and TRBJ1-5, is GAGVSQSPSNKVTEKGKDVELRCDPISGHTALYWYRQSLGQGLEFLIYFQGNSAPDKSGLPSDRFSAERTGGSVSTLTIQRTQQEDSAVYLCASSNNGQGARQPQHFGDGTRLSIL.

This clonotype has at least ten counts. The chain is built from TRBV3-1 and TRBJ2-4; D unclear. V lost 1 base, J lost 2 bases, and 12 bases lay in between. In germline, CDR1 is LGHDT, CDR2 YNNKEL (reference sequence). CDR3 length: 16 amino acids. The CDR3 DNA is TGTGCCAGCAGCCAAGGCGATCTAGGGACCAAAAACATTCAGTACTTC. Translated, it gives CASSQGDLGTKNIQYF.

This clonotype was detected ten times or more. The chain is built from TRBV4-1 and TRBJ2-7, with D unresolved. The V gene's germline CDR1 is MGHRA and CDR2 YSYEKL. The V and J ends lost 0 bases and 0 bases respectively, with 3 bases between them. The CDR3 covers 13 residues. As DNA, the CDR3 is TGCGCCAGCAGCCAAGACAGCTCCTACGAGCAGTACTTC. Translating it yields CASSQDSSYEQYF.

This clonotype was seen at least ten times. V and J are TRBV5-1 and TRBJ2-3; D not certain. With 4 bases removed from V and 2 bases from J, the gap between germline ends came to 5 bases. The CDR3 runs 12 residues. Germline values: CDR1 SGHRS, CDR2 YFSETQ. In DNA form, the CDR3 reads TGCGCCAGCAGCATAGACACAGATACGCAGTATTTT. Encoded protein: CASSIDTDTQYF.

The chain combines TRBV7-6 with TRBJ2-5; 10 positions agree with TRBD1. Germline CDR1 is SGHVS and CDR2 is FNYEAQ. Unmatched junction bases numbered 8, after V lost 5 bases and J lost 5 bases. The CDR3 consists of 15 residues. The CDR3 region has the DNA TGTGCCAGCAGCCCAAGACAGGGGGCTTTGGAGACCCAGTACTTC. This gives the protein CASSPRQGALETQYF.

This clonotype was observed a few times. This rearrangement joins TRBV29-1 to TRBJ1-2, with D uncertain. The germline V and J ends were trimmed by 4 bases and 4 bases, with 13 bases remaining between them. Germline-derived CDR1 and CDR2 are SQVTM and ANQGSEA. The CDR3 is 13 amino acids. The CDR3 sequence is CSVVDVYLYGYTF. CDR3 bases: TGCAGCGTTGTGGACGTTTACCTCTATGGCTACACCTTC.

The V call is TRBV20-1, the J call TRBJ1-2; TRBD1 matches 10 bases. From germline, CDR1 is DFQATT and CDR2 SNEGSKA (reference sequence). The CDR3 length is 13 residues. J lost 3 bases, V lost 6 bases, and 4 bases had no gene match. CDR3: CSAQTGGYYGYTF. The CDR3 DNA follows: TGCAGTGCCCAGACAGGGGGCTACTATGGCTACACCTTC.

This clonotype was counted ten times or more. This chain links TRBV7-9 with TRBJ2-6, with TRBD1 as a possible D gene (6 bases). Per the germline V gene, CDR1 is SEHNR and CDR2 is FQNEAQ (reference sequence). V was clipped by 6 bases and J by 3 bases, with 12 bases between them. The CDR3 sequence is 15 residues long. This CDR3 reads CASSQQGYGANVLTF. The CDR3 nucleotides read TGTGCCAGCAGTCAACAGGGTTATGGGGCCAACGTCCTGACTTTC.

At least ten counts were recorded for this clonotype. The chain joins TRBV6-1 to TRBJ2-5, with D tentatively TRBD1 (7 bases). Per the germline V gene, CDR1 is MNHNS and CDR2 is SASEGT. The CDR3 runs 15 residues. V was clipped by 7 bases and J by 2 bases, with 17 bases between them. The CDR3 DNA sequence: TGTGCCAGCAAGTATGGGCAGGGGGGACAAGAGACCCAGTACTTC. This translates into CASKYGQGGQETQYF.

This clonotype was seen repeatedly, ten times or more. The CDR3: CASSLVSSTLNTEAFF. The CDR3 DNA reads TGTGCCAGCAGCTTAGTTTCGAGCACACTGAACACTGAAGCTTTCTTT. This sequence joins TRBV7-8 and TRBJ1-1; D remains unclear. This CDR3 contains 16 residues. The V gene lost 1 base and the J gene lost 0 bases, with 12 bases spanning the gap. Germline CDR1 reads SGHVS; CDR2 reads FQNEAQ.

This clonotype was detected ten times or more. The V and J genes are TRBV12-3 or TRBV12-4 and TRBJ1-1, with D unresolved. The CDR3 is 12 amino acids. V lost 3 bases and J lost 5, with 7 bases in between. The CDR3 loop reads CASSFEKTEAFF. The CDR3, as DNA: TGTGCCAGCAGTTTCGAAAAGACTGAAGCTTTCTTT.

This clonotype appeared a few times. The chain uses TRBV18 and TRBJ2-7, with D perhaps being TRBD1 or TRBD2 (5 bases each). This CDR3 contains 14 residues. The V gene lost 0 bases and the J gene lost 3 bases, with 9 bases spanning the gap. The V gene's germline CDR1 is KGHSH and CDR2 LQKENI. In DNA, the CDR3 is TGTGCCAGCTCACCACCGCAGGGAGTCTACGAGCAGTACTTC. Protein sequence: CASSPPQGVYEQYF. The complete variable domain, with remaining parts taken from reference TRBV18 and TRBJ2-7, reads NAGVMQNPRHLVRRRGQEARLRCSPMKGHSHVYWYRQLPEEGLKFMVYLQKENIIDESGMPKERFSAEFPKEGPSILRIQQVVRGDSAAYFCASSPPQGVYEQYFGPGTRLTVT.

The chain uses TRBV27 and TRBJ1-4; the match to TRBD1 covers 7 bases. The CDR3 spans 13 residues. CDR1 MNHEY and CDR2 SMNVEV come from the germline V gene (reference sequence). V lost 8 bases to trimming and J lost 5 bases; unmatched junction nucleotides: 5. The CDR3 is CASAEGANEKLFF. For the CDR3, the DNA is TGTGCCAGCGCAGAGGGGGCCAATGAAAAACTGTTTTTT. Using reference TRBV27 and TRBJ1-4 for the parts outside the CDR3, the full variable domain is EAQVTQNPRYLITVTGKKLTVTCSQNMNHEYMSWYRQDPGLGLRQIYYSMNVEVTDKGDVPEGYKVSRKEKRNFPLILESPSPNQTSLYFCASAEGANEKLFFGSGTQLSVL.

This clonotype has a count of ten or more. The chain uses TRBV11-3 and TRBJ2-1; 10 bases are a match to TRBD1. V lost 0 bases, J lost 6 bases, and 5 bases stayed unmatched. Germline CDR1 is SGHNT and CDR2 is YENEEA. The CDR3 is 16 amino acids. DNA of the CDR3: TGTGCCAGCAGCTTAGATGGGACAGGGGCGTTCAATGAGCAGTTCTTC. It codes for CASSLDGTGAFNEQFF.

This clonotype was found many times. The CDR3 sequence: CASKKGTIGGRGDTQYF. CDR3 in DNA: TGTGCCAGCAAAAAAGGGACTATCGGGGGCAGGGGGGATACGCAGTATTTT. The J gene is TRBJ2-3, the V gene TRBV11-2; either TRBD1 or TRBD2 may supply D (7 bases each). From germline, CDR1 is SGHAT and CDR2 FQNNGV. CDR3 length: 17 residues. With 7 bases removed from V and 6 bases from J, the gap between germline ends came to 26 bases.